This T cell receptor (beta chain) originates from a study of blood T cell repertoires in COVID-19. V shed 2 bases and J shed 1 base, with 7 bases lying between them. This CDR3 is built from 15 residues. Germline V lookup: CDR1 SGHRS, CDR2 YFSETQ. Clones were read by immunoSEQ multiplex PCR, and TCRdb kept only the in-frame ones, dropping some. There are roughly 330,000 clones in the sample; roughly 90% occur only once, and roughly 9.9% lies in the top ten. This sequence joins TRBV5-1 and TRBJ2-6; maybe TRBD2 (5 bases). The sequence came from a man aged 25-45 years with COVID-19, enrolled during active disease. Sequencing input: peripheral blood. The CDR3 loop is CASSFGGSGANVLTF. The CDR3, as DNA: TGCGCCAGCAGCTTTGGCGGGTCTGGGGCCAACGTCCTGACTTTC.